This is a list of T cell receptor beta chains from one sample in a study of technical replicates of blood from a handful of donors. The protocol was immunoSEQ multiplex PCR, while the TCRdb copy is restricted to in-frame clones and leaves out a portion. The data hold about 73,000 clones, with roughly 90% observed a single time. Source material: PBMCs. These receptors all come from a human donor in good health. Some clones in this sample may be carry-over from other donors' samples. The CDR3 runs from the conserved cysteine through the conserved F or W. The D gene is left open where the match is weak. Not every row has a clone size; where given, it reads once, few, many or a size class.

j_call,v_call,clone_size,d_call,cdr3_nt,cdr3_aa
TRBJ1-3,TRBV6-5,few,.,TGTGCCAGCAGTTACGGGCAGGACTCTGGAAACACCATATATTTT,CASSYGQDSGNTIYF
TRBJ2-3,TRBV7-3,.,TRBD2,TGTGCCGCCCCGCTAGCGGGGTCCTCGAACACAGATACGCAGTATTTT,CAAPLAGSSNTDTQYF
TRBJ2-2,TRBV7-2,few,TRBD2,TGTGCCAGCAGCAGCCAACACGGGGGGACCGGGGAGCTGTTTTTT,CASSSQHGGTGELFF
TRBJ2-5,TRBV30,.,.,TGTGCCTGGAGTTACAGGGAGACCCAGTACTTC,CAWSYRETQYF
TRBJ2-5,TRBV7-3,once,.,TGTGCCAGCAGCCCAGGGGTCCAAGAGACCCAGTACTTC,CASSPGVQETQYF
TRBJ1-2,TRBV7-8,few,.,TGTGCCAGCAGCTTGGACAGAGTCGGCTACACCTTC,CASSLDRVGYTF
TRBJ1-3,TRBV29-1,.,.,TGCAGCGTTTCTAGCGACTCCTCTGGAAACACCATATATTTT,CSVSSDSSGNTIYF
TRBJ1-2,TRBV5-5,.,.,TGTGCCAGCAGCTTGGCAACAGGGCCTGGTTTTAACTATGGCTACACCTTC,CASSLATGPGFNYGYTF
TRBJ2-1,TRBV6-5,.,TRBD1,TGTGCCAGCAGTTTACCGGGACAGAGACGCAATGAGCAGTTCTTC,CASSLPGQRRNEQFF
TRBJ2-5,TRBV5-8,.,TRBD2,TGTGCCAGCAGCTTCAAACTAGCGGGGGTGGAGACCCAGTACTTC,CASSFKLAGVETQYF
TRBJ1-2,TRBV6-6,.,.,TGTGCCAGCAGTTCCTTCGGACTCTCGGGGAGCTATGGCTACACCTTC,CASSSFGLSGSYGYTF
TRBJ1-2,TRBV10-3,.,.,TGTGCCATCAGCCTCGGGGGGGACTATGGCTACACCTTC,CAISLGGDYGYTF
TRBJ2-2,TRBV6-1,.,TRBD2,TGTGCCAGCAGTGGTCCCGGGACTAGCGGTACGACCGGGGAGCTGTTTTTT,CASSGPGTSGTTGELFF
TRBJ1-3,TRBV11-1,.,.,TGTGCCAGCACCCAAGGACTGACGACTGGAAACACCATATATTTT,CASTQGLTTGNTIYF
TRBJ2-5,TRBV7-2,.,.,TGTGCCAGCAGCCGATGGAGACAAGAGACCCAGTACTTC,CASSRWRQETQYF
TRBJ1-3,TRBV7-2,.,.,TGTGCCAGCAGCTTACTCAGGGGACTAGGAAACACCATATATTTT,CASSLLRGLGNTIYF
TRBJ2-6,TRBV7-3,.,TRBD1,TGTGCCCACAGGGGGTCTGGGGCCAACGTCCTGACTTTC,CAHRGSGANVLTF
TRBJ2-7,TRBV18,.,TRBD2,TGTGCCAGCTCACCCCTGTTTAGCGGGAAATCCTACGAGCAGTACTTC,CASSPLFSGKSYEQYF
TRBJ2-3,TRBV5-1,.,.,TGCGCCAGCAGCTTGGACGCTATCCTCACAGATACGCAGTATTTT,CASSLDAILTDTQYF
TRBJ2-3,TRBV18,.,.,TGTGCCAGCTCACCGCCGGGAAGCACAGATACGCAGTATTTT,CASSPPGSTDTQYF
TRBJ2-5,TRBV7-7,.,.,TGTGCCAGCAGCGCCGGCACACAGAGAGAGACCCAGTACTTC,CASSAGTQRETQYF
TRBJ1-2,TRBV4-1,.,.,TGCGCCAGCAGCCCTCCCAGGATGGGGAGCTATGGCTACACCTTC,CASSPPRMGSYGYTF
TRBJ2-1,TRBV7-3,.,TRBD2,TGTGCCAGCAGCTTAACGACTAGCGGACCTTACAATGAGCAGTTCTTC,CASSLTTSGPYNEQFF
TRBJ2-6,TRBV5-5,once,.,TGTGCCAGCAGCTTGGATTCCCCAAACAGGATCTCTGGGGCCAACGTCCTGACTTTC,CASSLDSPNRISGANVLTF
TRBJ1-2,TRBV15,.,.,TGTGCCACCAGCAGATCAAGACTGGAAGGCTATGGCTACACCTTC,CATSRSRLEGYGYTF
TRBJ1-2,TRBV7-8,once,.,TGTGCCAGCAGCTTCTCCCCGCGGGGCATCTATGGCTACACCTTC,CASSFSPRGIYGYTF
TRBJ1-1,TRBV5-1,.,.,TGCGCCAGCAGACCCAATCGTTGGGCCCAGAACACTGAAGCTTTCTTT,CASRPNRWAQNTEAFF
TRBJ2-1,TRBV6-4,few,.,TGTGCCAGCTCTTTAGCGGCTTACAATGAGCAGTTCTTC,CASSLAAYNEQFF
TRBJ2-7,TRBV5-1,.,TRBD2,TGCGCCAGCAGCGTTCCGCCCCCTCCTAGCGGGGGGCCCTACGAGCAGTACTTC,CASSVPPPPSGGPYEQYF
TRBJ1-3,TRBV13,.,TRBD1,TGTGCCAGCAGCTCAGCGACAGGACAGGATTCTGGAAACACCATATATTTT,CASSSATGQDSGNTIYF
TRBJ1-2,TRBV6-5,.,.,TGTGCCAGCAGCTATAGCCCAGGGGATTTCTATGGCTACACCTTC,CASSYSPGDFYGYTF
TRBJ1-5,TRBV6-5,.,.,TGTGCCAGCAGTTACTCGTGGGGGGGGCAACAGCCCCAGCATTTT,CASSYSWGGQQPQHF
TRBJ1-3,TRBV25-1,.,.,TGTGCCAGCAGTGACCCCAACGGGTGGAGCACCATATATTTT,CASSDPNGWSTIYF
TRBJ1-1,TRBV6-5,.,.,TGTGCCAGCAAACGGGGAGCGGTAAACACTGAAGCTTTCTTT,CASKRGAVNTEAFF
TRBJ2-1,TRBV6-1,.,.,TGTGCCAGCAGTGATCTCCCGACTAGCTCCTACAATGAGCAGTTCTTC,CASSDLPTSSYNEQFF
TRBJ1-2,TRBV4-1,once,.,TGCGCCAGCAGCCCTTCGGGTTTCGGGAGCGGCTACACCTTC,CASSPSGFGSGYTF
TRBJ2-1,TRBV2,.,.,TGTGCCAGCAGGAGTGGGGGGGAGCAGTTCTTC,CASRSGGEQFF
TRBJ1-5,TRBV6-5,.,TRBD1,TGTGCCAGCACTGGTCAGGGGGGCCAGCCCCAGCATTTT,CASTGQGGQPQHF
TRBJ1-6,TRBV2,.,.,TGTGCCAGCAGTGAGGCACAAGGGGGTTCACCCCTCCACTTT,CASSEAQGGSPLHF
TRBJ1-5,TRBV2,.,.,TGTGCCAGCAGTGAGGGGCGGAGCAATCAGCCCCAGCATTTT,CASSEGRSNQPQHF
TRBJ1-3,TRBV6-5,.,.,TGTGCCAGCAGTTACTCAGCGGTCTCTGGAAACACCATATATTTT,CASSYSAVSGNTIYF
TRBJ2-7,TRBV18,few,TRBD2,TGTGCCAGCTCACCAAAGGCGGGAGATTGGTACGAGCAGTACTTC,CASSPKAGDWYEQYF
TRBJ2-2,TRBV5-1,.,TRBD1,TGCGCCAGCAGCGGCAGGGGGCTTGACGGGGAGCTGTTTTTT,CASSGRGLDGELFF
TRBJ1-6,TRBV2,once,.,TGTGCCAGCGGACCGGACGGGGTCTCACCCCTCCACTTT,CASGPDGVSPLHF
TRBJ2-3,TRBV4-1,.,.,TGCGCCAGCAGCCAAGGGGCTGCAGATACGCAGTATTTT,CASSQGAADTQYF
TRBJ2-5,TRBV7-2,.,TRBD2,TGTGCCAGCAGTTCACTAGCGGGAGCGGGTGGAGAGACCCAGTACTTC,CASSSLAGAGGETQYF
TRBJ2-4,TRBV19,.,TRBD1,TGTGCCACAGAACAGGGGGACATTCAGTACTTC,CATEQGDIQYF
TRBJ2-1,TRBV7-7,once,.,TGTGCCAGCAGCTTAGGGACCGGGAATAAGCAGTTCTTC,CASSLGTGNKQFF
TRBJ2-1,TRBV5-6,.,.,TGTGCCAGCAGCTTGGTTGGAAAGGCCCCCTTAGCTTACAATGAGCAGTTCTTC,CASSLVGKAPLAYNEQFF